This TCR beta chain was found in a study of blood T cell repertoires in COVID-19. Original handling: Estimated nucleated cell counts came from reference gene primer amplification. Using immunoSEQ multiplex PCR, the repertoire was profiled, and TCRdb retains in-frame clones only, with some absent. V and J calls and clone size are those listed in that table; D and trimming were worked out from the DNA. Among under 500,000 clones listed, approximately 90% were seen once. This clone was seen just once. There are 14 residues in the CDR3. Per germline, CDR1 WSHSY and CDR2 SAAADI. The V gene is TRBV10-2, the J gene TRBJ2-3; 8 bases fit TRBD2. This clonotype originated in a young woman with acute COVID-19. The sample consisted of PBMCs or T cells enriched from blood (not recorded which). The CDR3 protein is CATILGLASDTQYF. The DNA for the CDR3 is TGCGCTACCATATTAGGACTAGCCTCAGATACGCAGTATTTT.